The text below deals with one TCR beta chain. Here immunoSEQ multiplex PCR was the method, and the copy in TCRdb shows in-frame clones only, minus some. Of 11,000 to 15,000 clones listed, roughly two thirds are singletons. This entry belongs to a study of CD4+ T cells in melanoma. Germline V gives CDR1 SGHAT, CDR2 FQDESV (reference sequence). The V end was cut by 4 bases, the J end by 4 bases, with 8 bases between. The CDR3 consists of 13 residues. This clonotype was obtained from a human donor with melanoma. The sequenced sample consisted of cells from a culture (not recorded whether cultured in vitro). The J gene is TRBJ2-1, the V gene TRBV11-1; D ambiguous. CDR3 loop: CASSSHSYNEQFF. The CDR3 region has the DNA TGTGCCAGCAGCTCCCATTCTTACAATGAGCAGTTCTTC. Supplemented by reference TRBV11-1 and TRBJ2-1, the full variable domain reads EAEVAQSPRYKITEKSQAVAFWCDPISGHATLYWYRQILGQGPELLVQFQDESVVDDSQLPKDRFSAERLKGVDSTLKIQPAELGDSAMYLCASSSHSYNEQFFGPGTRLTVL.